A few counts support the clone carrying this T cell receptor beta chain. What it recognizes is unknown. The V segment lost 7 bases and the J segment 9 bases; nucleotides outside the gene matches: 16. Germline CDR1 SQVTM, CDR2 ANQGSEA. This CDR3 comprises 15 residues. The sample belongs to a study of blood T cells in healthy people across ages. Overall study findings and caveats: A roughly linear age-dependent decrease characterized TCR beta diversity per million T cells.

Sample-barcoded 5' priming and a J-beta primer mix drove a second PCR of about 6 to 12 cycles. TCRdb redid the calling of the 5' RACE reads with MiXCR, one entry per CDR3 protein. The sample lists some 1.4 million distinct CDR3 sequences; about 40% were seen once. The donors, aged roughly 6 to 90, were healthy Caucasians from Russia. Each donor had around 10 milliliters of peripheral blood drawn. Total RNA was isolated from each sample in quantities of at least 6 micrograms. The material sequenced was blood. The gene calls are TRBV29-1 and TRBJ2-1; 9 nucleotides align to TRBD2. The receptor was isolated from a woman aged 18-30 years in good health. CDR3 in DNA: TGCAGCGCTGGCTACTTAGCGGGAGTATTGGGTGAGCAGTTCTTC. It codes for CSAGYLAGVLGEQFF.